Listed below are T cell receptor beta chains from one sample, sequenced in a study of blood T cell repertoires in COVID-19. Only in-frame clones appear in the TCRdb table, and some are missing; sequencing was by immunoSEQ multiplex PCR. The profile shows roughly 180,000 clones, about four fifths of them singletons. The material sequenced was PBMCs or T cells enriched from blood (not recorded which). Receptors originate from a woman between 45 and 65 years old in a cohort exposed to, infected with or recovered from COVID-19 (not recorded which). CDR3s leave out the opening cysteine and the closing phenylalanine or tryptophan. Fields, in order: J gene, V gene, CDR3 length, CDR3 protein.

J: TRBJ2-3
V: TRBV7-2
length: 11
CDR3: ASSQTDMNTQY

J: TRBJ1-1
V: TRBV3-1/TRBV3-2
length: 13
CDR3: ASSQVQAPNTEAF

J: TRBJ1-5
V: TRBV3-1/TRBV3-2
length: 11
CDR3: ASSQETNQPQH

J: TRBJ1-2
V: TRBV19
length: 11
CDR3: ASSVGQNYGYT

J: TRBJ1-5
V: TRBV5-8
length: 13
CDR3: ASSLEYRGNQPQH

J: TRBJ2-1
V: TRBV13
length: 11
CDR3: ASSASGVYEQF

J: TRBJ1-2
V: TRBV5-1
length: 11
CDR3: ASSLGQGQGYT

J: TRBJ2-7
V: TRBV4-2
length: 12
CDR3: ASSQSRNSYEQY

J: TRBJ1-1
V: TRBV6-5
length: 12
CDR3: ASEINRGRTEAF

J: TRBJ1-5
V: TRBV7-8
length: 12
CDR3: ASSDTGLNQPQH